Listed here are 15 T cell receptor beta chains from one sample, sequenced in a study of blood T cell repertoires in COVID-19. Clones were read by immunoSEQ multiplex PCR, and TCRdb kept only the in-frame ones, dropping some. The sample comprises 150,000 to 200,000 clones, 87% of which are singletons, and around 1.5% rests with the top ten. Sequenced material: peripheral blood. The receptors were gathered from a woman aged 45-65 years with acute or convalescent COVID-19.

The rearrangement joins TRBV5-1 to TRBJ2-5; unclear D gene. Trimming took off 4 bases at V and 4 bases at J, with 14 bases between the two ends. CDR3 length: 14 residues. Per the germline V gene, CDR1 is SGHRS and CDR2 is YFSETQ. CDR3 residues: CASSTNEPRETQYF. CDR3 bases: TGCGCCAGCAGCACCAACGAGCCGCGAGAGACCCAGTACTTC.

The J gene is TRBJ2-1, the V gene TRBV10-2; D possibly corresponds to TRBD1 (6 bases). This CDR3 contains 14 residues. With 7 bases removed from V and 4 bases from J, the gap between germline ends came to 14 bases. Germline V lookup: CDR1 WSHSY, CDR2 SAAADI. This CDR3 reads CASNLRGPYNEQFF. The CDR3, as DNA: TGCGCCAGCAACCTCAGGGGCCCGTACAATGAGCAGTTCTTC.

A single count supports this clone. V usage is TRBV7-8 and J usage is TRBJ1-1; 10 positions agree with TRBD1. V lost 7 bases and J lost 1; bases outside the gene matches: 3. Germline V gene sequence: CDR1 SGHVS, CDR2 FQNEAQ. This CDR3 region has 14 residues. CDR3 DNA sequence: TGTGCCAGCATCCGGACAGGGGGGAACACTGAAGCTTTCTTT. This encodes CASIRTGGNTEAFF. Full variable domain (rest looked up from reference TRBV7-8 and TRBJ1-1): GAGVSQSPRYKVAKRGQDVALRCDPISGHVSLFWYQQALGQGPEFLTYFQNEAQLDKSGLPSDRFFAERPEGSVSTLKIQRTQQEDSAVYLCASIRTGGNTEAFFGQGTRLTVV.

The rearrangement links TRBV5-4 to TRBJ2-5, with TRBD2 matching over 7 bases. The trim removed 2 bases at V and 5 bases at J, leaving 3 bases unmatched. Germline loops: CDR1 SGHNT, CDR2 YYREEE (reference sequence). The CDR3 consists of 13 residues. In DNA, the CDR3 is TGTGCCAGCAGCTTTATGGGAGGGGAGACCCAGTACTTC. Protein product: CASSFMGGETQYF.

CDR3 in DNA: TGTGCCAGCAGCTTGGATGTCAGACAGGGGGAACAAGCTTTCTTT. Protein: CASSLDVRQGEQAFF. The chain couples TRBV5-4 to TRBJ1-1; TRBD1 agrees at 9 bases. Trimming at V came to 0 bases and at J to 9 bases, leaving 9 bases not matched to a gene. Per the germline V gene, CDR1 is SGHNT and CDR2 is YYREEE (reference sequence). The CDR3 has 15 amino acids.

This chain links TRBV6-5 with TRBJ1-2; 8 bases align to TRBD1. J lost 3 bases, V lost 2 bases, and 8 bases had no gene match. The CDR3 is 16 amino acids. From germline, CDR1 is MNHEY and CDR2 SVGAGI. CDR3 coding DNA: TGTGCCAGCAGTTACGGCCAGGGGGCCAGGCACTATGGCTACACCTTC. Translation: CASSYGQGARHYGYTF.

This clone appeared a single time. The chain links TRBV5-1 to TRBJ1-4, with TRBD1 identical over 7 bases. This CDR3 is 14 amino acids long. V lost 4 bases to trimming and J lost 5 bases; unmatched junction nucleotides: 5. The germline V gene encodes CDR1 SGHRS and CDR2 YFSETQ. The CDR3 region is CASSGTDRNEKLFF. CDR3 DNA sequence: TGCGCCAGCAGCGGGACAGACCGAAATGAAAAACTGTTTTTT.

The rearrangement joins TRBV24-1 to TRBJ2-3; D not resolved. V lost 2 bases, J lost 0 bases, and 11 bases lay in between. CDR1 is KGHDR, CDR2 SFDVKD, per germline. The CDR3 runs to 16 residues. This chain's CDR3 is CATSDSPLYSTDTQYF. The CDR3 DNA follows: TGTGCCACCAGTGATTCCCCTCTGTATAGCACAGATACGCAGTATTTT.

V usage is TRBV13 and J usage is TRBJ1-2, with a weak D call TRBD1 (5 bases). The germline gives CDR1 PRHDT, CDR2 FYEKMQ (reference sequence). Between the trimmed V and J ends, which lost 5 bases and 5 bases, there was a span of 12 bases. The CDR3 is made up of 13 amino acids. The CDR3 DNA follows: TGTGCCAGCAGCGGGGCAGGGATTTATGGCTACACCTTC. Translated: CASSGAGIYGYTF.

V is TRBV10-3 and J is TRBJ1-1; possibly TRBD1 for D (6 bases). Per the germline V gene, CDR1 is ENHRY and CDR2 is SYGVKD. The V end was cut by 2 bases, the J end by 5 bases, with 6 bases between. This CDR3 region has 12 residues. In nucleotides, the CDR3 is TGTGCCATCAGTGAGGACAGGACTGAAGCTTTCTTT. Amino acids: CAISEDRTEAFF.

In its sample, this clone was seen once. This rearrangement joins TRBV19 to TRBJ1-3, with D possibly matching TRBD1 (6 bases). Trimming removed 5 bases from V and 0 bases from J, with 11 bases in between. Germline CDR1 is LNHDA and CDR2 is SQIVND (reference sequence). The CDR3 sequence is 15 residues long. Here the CDR3 DNA reads TGTGCCAGTAGTGGACAGAGCCTCTCTGGAAACACCATATATTTT. This gives the protein CASSGQSLSGNTIYF.

The chain combines TRBV6-4 with TRBJ2-7; D remains ambiguous. This CDR3 spans 12 amino acids. V lost 6 bases and J 7 bases, leaving 13 bases between the germline ends. Germline assignment: CDR1 MRHNA and CDR2 SNTAGT. The chain's CDR3 is CASSGWLGEQYF. In DNA form, the CDR3 reads TGTGCCAGCAGCGGCTGGCTAGGTGAGCAGTACTTC.

V gene TRBV9 combines with J gene TRBJ2-7, with 7 bases matching TRBD1. The CDR3 is made up of 15 amino acids. Germline loops: CDR1 SGDLS, CDR2 YYNGEE. V was clipped by 4 bases and J by 3 bases; unmatched bases: 10. In DNA, the CDR3 is TGTGCCAGCAGCCTAACAGGGGACAGCCACTACGAGCAGTACTTC. Amino acids: CASSLTGDSHYEQYF.

The chain joins TRBV5-5 to TRBJ1-2; TRBD1 agrees at 7 bases. The CDR3 sequence is 14 residues long. CDR1 is SGHKS and CDR2 is YYEKEE in the germline V gene (reference sequence). V shed 3 bases, J shed 1 base, and the junction held 3 bases outside the gene matches. The CDR3 spells CASSWGQINYGYTF. CDR3 sequence (DNA): TGTGCCAGCAGCTGGGGACAGATTAACTATGGCTACACCTTC.

The V call is TRBV19, the J call TRBJ2-3, with D perhaps matching TRBD2 (6 bases). The CDR3 is made up of 14 amino acids. Germline V gene data show CDR1 as LNHDA and CDR2 as SQIVND (reference sequence). Trimming shortened V by 9 bases and J by 5 bases, and 18 bases separated the two germline ends. The CDR3 region is CASSPQVAVDTQYF. The CDR3 DNA follows: TGTGCCAGCAGCCCCCAGGTAGCGGTAGATACGCAGTATTTT.